This entry lists 9 T cell receptor beta chains sequenced from one sample in a study of beta chain features in type 1 diabetes. What was sequenced were expressed TCRB transcripts, since all of the isolated RNA had been reverse transcribed. Repertoires were generated with immunoSEQ multiplex PCR, while TCRdb's copy carries only in-frame clones and drops some. The data hold about 390,000 clones, with over 8.5% observed a single time. Study results and caveats: Shorter TCRB CDR3s, moderately but significantly so, marked every one of the four CD4+ subsets in Type 1 diabetes patients.

These receptors have no known antigen. Specimen: central memory CD4+ T cells from blood. These receptors were taken from a man younger than 45 with type 1 diabetes.

This clone showed up many times. This chain connects TRBV27 to TRBJ1-4; D might be TRBD1 (5 bases). This CDR3 contains 15 residues. CDR1 is MNHEY, CDR2 SMNVEV, per germline (reference sequence). V dropped 5 bases and J dropped 8 bases, with 18 bases sitting between them. CDR3 amino acids: CASSPAQGVQEKLFF. The CDR3 DNA reads TGTGCCAGCAGTCCGGCTCAGGGTGTACAGGAAAAACTGTTTTTT.

The chain joins TRBV13 to TRBJ2-1, with no clear D. The CDR3 sequence is 12 residues long. Looked up from germline, CDR1 is PRHDT and CDR2 is FYEKMQ (reference sequence). Trimming stripped 0 bases from V and 13 bases from J, with 10 bases between. The CDR3 DNA is TGTGCCAGCAGCTTAGGTTCTCCCGAACAGTTCTTC. Encoded protein: CASSLGSPEQFF.

The V call is TRBV6-1, the J call TRBJ2-7; 8 positions agree with TRBD1. The germline CDR1 and CDR2 sequences are MNHNS and SASEGT. Trimming at V came to 6 bases and at J to 0 bases, leaving 7 bases not matched to a gene. The CDR3 has 15 residues. CDR3 DNA sequence: TGTGCCAGCAGAAAAGGACAGGGAACCTCCTACGAGCAGTACTTC. It yields the protein CASRKGQGTSYEQYF.

This clone was seen a handful of times. The chain is built from TRBV6-1 and TRBJ2-7; D remains ambiguous. V lost 5 bases and J lost 1, with 9 bases in between. CDR1 MNHNS and CDR2 SASEGT come from the germline V gene. The CDR3 runs to 13 residues. The CDR3 spells CASSSLDSYEQYF. CDR3 coding DNA: TGTGCCAGCAGTTCGTTGGATTCCTACGAGCAGTACTTC.

The V call is TRBV19, the J call TRBJ1-1; possible D gene TRBD1, 6 bases. V gave up 5 bases and J gave up 3 bases, with 19 bases separating them. Germline-derived CDR1 and CDR2 are LNHDA and SQIVND (reference sequence). The CDR3 contains 16 residues. The CDR3 loop is CASSLQGGKLDTEAFF. In nucleotides, the CDR3 is TGTGCCAGTAGTCTACAGGGCGGGAAGTTGGACACTGAAGCTTTCTTT.

For this clone: A much larger clone lies one base from this, so it may be a read error. The chain recombines TRBV11-2 with TRBJ2-6; TRBD1 aligns across 8 bases. This CDR3 spans 19 amino acids. After removal of 3 bases from V and 0 bases from J, the junction contained 10 bases not matched to a gene. In germline, CDR1 is SGHAT, CDR2 FQNNGV. The CDR3 DNA reads TGTGCCAGCAGCTTCGGGGTCGGGACAGGCTTCTCTGGGGCCAACGTCCTGACTTTC. It specifies CASSFGVGTGFSGANVLTF. Using reference TRBV11-2 and TRBJ2-6 for the parts outside the CDR3, the full variable domain is EAGVAQSPRYKIIEKRQSVAFWCNPISGHATLYWYQQILGQGPKLLIQFQNNGVVDDSQLPKDRFSAERLKGVDSTLKIQPAKLEDSAVYLCASSFGVGTGFSGANVLTFGAGSRLTVL.

There are many counts of this clone. The rearrangement uses TRBV28 and TRBJ2-2; 11 bases match TRBD1. Losses at the gene ends were 10 bases for V and 6 bases for J; bases not matched to a gene: 16. Germline V gene data show CDR1 as MDHEN and CDR2 as SYDVKM. The CDR3 extends over 17 amino acids. The CDR3 nucleotides read TGTGCCATCCTGGGTTCCACCGGGACAGGGGGTGCCGGGGAGCTGTTTTTT. Protein sequence: CAILGSTGTGGAGELFF.

This clone appeared many times. This chain uses TRBV19 with TRBJ2-6; D unresolved. Trimming removed 3 bases from V and 0 bases from J, with 18 bases in between. This CDR3 region has 19 residues. Germline V gene lookup returns CDR1 LNHDA and CDR2 SQIVND (reference sequence). This CDR3 is CASSIDVVAQTSGANVLTF. The CDR3 region has the DNA TGTGCCAGTAGTATTGACGTTGTCGCGCAAACCTCTGGGGCCAACGTCCTGACTTTC.

Remarks on this clone: Different DNA sequences within this sample yield the same CDR3. The genes are TRBV9 and TRBJ2-7, with TRBD1 matching 11 bases. Trimming took 4 bases from V and 4 from J; bases not matched to a gene: 1. Germline CDR1 SGDLS, CDR2 YYNGEE. CDR3 size: 13 residues. The chain's CDR3 is CASSRDRGYEQYF. For the CDR3, the DNA is TGTGCCAGCAGCCGGGACAGGGGGTACGAGCAGTACTTC.